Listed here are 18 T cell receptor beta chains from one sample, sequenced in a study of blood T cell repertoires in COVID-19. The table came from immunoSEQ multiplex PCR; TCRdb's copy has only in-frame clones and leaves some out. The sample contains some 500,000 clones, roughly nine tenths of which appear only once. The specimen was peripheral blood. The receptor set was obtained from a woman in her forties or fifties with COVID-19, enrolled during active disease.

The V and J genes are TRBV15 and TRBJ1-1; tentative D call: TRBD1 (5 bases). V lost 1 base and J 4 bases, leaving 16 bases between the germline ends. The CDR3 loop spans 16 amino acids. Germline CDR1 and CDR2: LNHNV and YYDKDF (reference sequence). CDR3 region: CATSRGLSGAITEAFF. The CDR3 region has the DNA TGTGCCACCAGCAGAGGCCTCTCTGGGGCTATCACTGAAGCTTTCTTT.

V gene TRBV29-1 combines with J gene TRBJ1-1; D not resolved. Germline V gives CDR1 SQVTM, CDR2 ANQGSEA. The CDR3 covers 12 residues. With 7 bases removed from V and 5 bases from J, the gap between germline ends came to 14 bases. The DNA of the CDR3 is TGCAGCGCCATAAGTACGGGGACTGAAGCTTTCTTT. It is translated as CSAISTGTEAFF.

CDR3: CASSQALAGAAGELFF. The DNA for the CDR3 is TGTGCCAGCAGCCAGGCTCTAGCGGGAGCTGCCGGGGAGCTGTTTTTT. The chain uses TRBV3-1 (or the pseudogene TRBV3-2) and TRBJ2-2, with 10 positions matching TRBD2. The V gene end was trimmed by 3 bases and the J gene end by 6 bases; junction bases not matched to a gene: 7. Germline CDR1 is LGHDT and CDR2 is YNNKEL (reference sequence). CDR3 length: 16 amino acids.

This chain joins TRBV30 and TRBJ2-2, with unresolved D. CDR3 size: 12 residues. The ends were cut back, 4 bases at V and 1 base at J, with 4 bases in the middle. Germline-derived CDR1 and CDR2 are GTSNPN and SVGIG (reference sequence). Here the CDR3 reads CAWIQNTGELFF. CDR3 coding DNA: TGTGCCTGGATCCAGAACACCGGGGAGCTGTTTTTT.

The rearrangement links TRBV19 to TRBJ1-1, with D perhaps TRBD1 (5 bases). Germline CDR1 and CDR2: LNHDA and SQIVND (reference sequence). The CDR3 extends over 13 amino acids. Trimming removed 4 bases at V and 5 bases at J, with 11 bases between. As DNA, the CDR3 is TGTGCCAGTAGTAGAGAGGGGCGAACTGAAGCTTTCTTT. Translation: CASSREGRTEAFF.

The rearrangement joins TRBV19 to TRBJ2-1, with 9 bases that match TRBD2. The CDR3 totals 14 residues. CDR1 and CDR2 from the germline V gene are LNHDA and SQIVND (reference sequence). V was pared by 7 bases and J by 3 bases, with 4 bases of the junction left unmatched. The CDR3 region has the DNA TGTGCCAGTATGCGGGGGGGCAGCTACAATGAGCAGTTCTTC. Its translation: CASMRGGSYNEQFF.

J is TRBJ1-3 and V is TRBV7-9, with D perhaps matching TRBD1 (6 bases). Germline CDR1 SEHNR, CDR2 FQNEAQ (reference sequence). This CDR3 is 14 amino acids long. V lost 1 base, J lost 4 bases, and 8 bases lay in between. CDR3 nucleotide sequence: TGTGCCAGCAGCTTAGTAGGGGGAGGAAACACCATATATTTT. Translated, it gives CASSLVGGGNTIYF.

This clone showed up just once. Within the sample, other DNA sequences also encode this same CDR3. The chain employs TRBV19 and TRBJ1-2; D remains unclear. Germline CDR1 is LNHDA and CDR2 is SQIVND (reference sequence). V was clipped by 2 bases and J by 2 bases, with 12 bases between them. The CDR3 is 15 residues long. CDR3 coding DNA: TGTGCCAGTAGTATAACGAGGGAATGGAACTATGGCTACACCTTC. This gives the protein CASSITREWNYGYTF.

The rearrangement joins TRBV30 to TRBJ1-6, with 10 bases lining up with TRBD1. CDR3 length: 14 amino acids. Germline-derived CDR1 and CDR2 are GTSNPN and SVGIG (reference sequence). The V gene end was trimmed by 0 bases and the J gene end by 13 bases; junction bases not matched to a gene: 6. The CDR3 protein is CAWSVPGTGDPLHF. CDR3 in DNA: TGTGCCTGGAGTGTACCCGGGACAGGGGACCCCCTCCACTTT.

The chain's CDR3 is CASSLSGGSYEQYF. CDR3 sequence (DNA): TGTGCCAGCAGTTTGTCAGGGGGCTCCTACGAGCAGTACTTC. The chain carries TRBV28 and TRBJ2-7; TRBD1 matches 7 bases. Trimming cost V 3 bases and J 0 bases; bases outside gene matches: 2. This CDR3 comprises 14 residues. Germline CDR1 is MDHEN and CDR2 is SYDVKM.

The CDR3 coding sequence is TGTGCCAGCAGTCCACTACAGGGTTTGAACACTGAAGCTTTCTTT. Its protein product is CASSPLQGLNTEAFF. The chain joins TRBV14 to TRBJ1-1, with D tentatively TRBD1 (6 bases). Looked up from germline, CDR1 is SGHDN and CDR2 is FVKESK. This CDR3 contains 15 residues. V was trimmed by 6 bases and J by 0 bases, leaving 14 bases between them. Full variable domain (outside the CDR3, taken from reference TRBV14 and TRBJ1-1): EAGVTQFPSHSVIEKGQTVTLRCDPISGHDNLYWYRRVMGKEIKFLLHFVKESKQDESGMPNNRFLAERTGGTYSTLKVQPAELEDSGVYFCASSPLQGLNTEAFFGQGTRLTVV.

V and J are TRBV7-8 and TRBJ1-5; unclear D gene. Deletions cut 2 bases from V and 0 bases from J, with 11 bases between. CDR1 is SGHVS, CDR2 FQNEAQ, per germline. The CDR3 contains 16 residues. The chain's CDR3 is CASSLQAVYSNQPQHF. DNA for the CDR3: TGTGCCAGCAGCTTACAAGCCGTCTATAGCAATCAGCCCCAGCATTTT.

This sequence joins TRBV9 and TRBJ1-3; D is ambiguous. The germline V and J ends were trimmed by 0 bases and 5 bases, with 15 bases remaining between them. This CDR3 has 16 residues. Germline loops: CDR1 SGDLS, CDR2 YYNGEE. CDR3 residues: CASSVEGLTRRNTIYF. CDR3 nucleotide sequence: TGTGCCAGCAGCGTAGAAGGATTGACACGGAGAAACACCATATATTTT. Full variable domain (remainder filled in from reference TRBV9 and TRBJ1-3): DSGVTQTPKHLITATGQRVTLRCSPRSGDLSVYWYQQSLDQGLQFLIQYYNGEERAKGNILERFSAQQFPDLHSELNLSSLELGDSALYFCASSVEGLTRRNTIYFGEGSWLTVV.

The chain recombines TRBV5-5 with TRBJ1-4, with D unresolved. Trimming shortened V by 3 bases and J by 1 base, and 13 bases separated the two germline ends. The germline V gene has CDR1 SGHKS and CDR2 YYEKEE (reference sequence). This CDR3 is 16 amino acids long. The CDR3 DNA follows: TGTGCCAGCAGCTCATTTAACAGTATAACTAATGAAAAACTGTTTTTT. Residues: CASSSFNSITNEKLFF.

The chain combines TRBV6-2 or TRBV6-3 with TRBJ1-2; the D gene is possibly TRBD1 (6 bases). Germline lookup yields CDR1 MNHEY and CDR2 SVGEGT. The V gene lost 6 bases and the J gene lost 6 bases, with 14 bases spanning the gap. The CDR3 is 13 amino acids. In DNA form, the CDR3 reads TGTGCCAGCAGCTCGAGGGGGATGGATGGCTACACCTTC. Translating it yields CASSSRGMDGYTF.

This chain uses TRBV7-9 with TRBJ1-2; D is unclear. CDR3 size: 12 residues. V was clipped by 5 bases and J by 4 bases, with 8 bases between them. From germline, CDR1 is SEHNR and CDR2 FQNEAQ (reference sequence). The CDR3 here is CASSPRGYGYTF. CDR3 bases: TGTGCCAGCAGCCCCCGGGGCTATGGCTACACCTTC.

The CDR3 loop reads CSVEERRDEQYF. The CDR3 nucleotides are TGCAGCGTTGAAGAGAGGCGGGACGAGCAGTACTTC. The chain recombines TRBV29-1 with TRBJ2-7; possibly TRBD2 for D (5 bases). V was cut by 0 bases and J by 5 bases, with 8 bases left in between. Germline V CDR1 and CDR2: SQVTM, ANQGSEA. The CDR3 has 12 amino acids.

Here the CDR3 reads CASSLTGNQPQHF. The CDR3 coding sequence is TGTGCCAGCAGCCTAACAGGGAATCAGCCCCAGCATTTT. The rearrangement links TRBV7-9 to TRBJ1-5, with D possibly TRBD1 on 6 matching bases. The CDR3 totals 13 residues. Trimming pared 5 bases from V and 4 bases from J, leaving 9 bases between. Germline V CDR1 and CDR2: SEHNR, FQNEAQ (reference sequence).